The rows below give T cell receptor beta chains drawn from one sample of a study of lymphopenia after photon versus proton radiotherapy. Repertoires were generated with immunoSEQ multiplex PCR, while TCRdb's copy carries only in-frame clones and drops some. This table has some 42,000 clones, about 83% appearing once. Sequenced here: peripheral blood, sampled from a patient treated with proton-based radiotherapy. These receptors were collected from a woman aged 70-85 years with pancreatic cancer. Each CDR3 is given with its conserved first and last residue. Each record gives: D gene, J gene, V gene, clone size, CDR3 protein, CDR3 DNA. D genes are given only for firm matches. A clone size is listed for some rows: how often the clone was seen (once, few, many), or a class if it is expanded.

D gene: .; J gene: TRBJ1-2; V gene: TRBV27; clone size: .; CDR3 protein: CASSLYGRQADFYGYTF; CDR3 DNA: TGTGCCAGCAGTTTATACGGTAGGCAGGCCGACTTTTATGGCTACACCTTC
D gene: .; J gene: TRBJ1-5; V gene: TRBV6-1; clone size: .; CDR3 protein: CASAREFDQPQHF; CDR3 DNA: TGTGCCAGCGCCCGGGAGTTTGATCAGCCCCAGCATTTT
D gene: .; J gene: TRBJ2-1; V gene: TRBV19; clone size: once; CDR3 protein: CASKGVEAGNNEQFF; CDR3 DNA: TGTGCCAGTAAGGGCGTTGAGGCAGGGAACAATGAGCAGTTCTTC
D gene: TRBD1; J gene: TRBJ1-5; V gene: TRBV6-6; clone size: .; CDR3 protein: CASSNTGGNQPQHF; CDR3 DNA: TGTGCCAGCAGTAACACAGGGGGCAATCAGCCCCAGCATTTT
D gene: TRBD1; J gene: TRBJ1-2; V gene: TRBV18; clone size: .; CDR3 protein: CASSPRDRGADGYTF; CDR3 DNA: TGTGCCAGCTCACCACGGGACAGGGGGGCGGATGGCTACACCTTC
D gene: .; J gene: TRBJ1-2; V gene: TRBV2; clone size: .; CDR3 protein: CASKKDGNYGYTF; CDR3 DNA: TGTGCCAGCAAAAAAGACGGGAACTATGGCTACACCTTC
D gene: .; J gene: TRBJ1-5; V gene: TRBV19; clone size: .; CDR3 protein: CASSMKYGGVNQPQHF; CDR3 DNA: TGTGCCAGTAGTATGAAGTATGGAGGGGTCAATCAGCCCCAGCATTTT
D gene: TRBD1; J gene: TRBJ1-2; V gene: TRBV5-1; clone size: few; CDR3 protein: CASSVLTGTGGEGYTF; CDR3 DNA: TGCGCCAGCAGCGTCCTAACCGGGACAGGGGGTGAGGGCTACACCTTC
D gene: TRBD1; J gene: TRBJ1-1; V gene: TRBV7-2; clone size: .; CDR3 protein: CASSSDRGMNTEAFF; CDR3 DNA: TGTGCCAGCAGCTCGGACAGGGGTATGAACACTGAAGCTTTCTTT
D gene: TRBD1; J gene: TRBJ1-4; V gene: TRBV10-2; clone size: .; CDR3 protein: CATWTGGIYEKLFF; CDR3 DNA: TGCGCCACGTGGACAGGGGGAATTTATGAAAAACTGTTTTTT
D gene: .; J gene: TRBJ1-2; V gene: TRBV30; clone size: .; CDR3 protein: CAWTVAGLGYTF; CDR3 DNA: TGTGCCTGGACCGTGGCCGGGCTGGGCTACACCTTC
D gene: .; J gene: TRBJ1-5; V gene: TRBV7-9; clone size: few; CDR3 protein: CASRNPRVSNQPQHF; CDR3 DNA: TGTGCCAGCAGAAACCCGAGGGTTAGCAATCAGCCCCAGCATTTT
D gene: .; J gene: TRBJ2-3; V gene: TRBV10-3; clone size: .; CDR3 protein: CAISEGAPLQYF; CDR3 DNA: TGTGCCATCAGTGAGGGGGCTCCTCTCCAGTATTTT
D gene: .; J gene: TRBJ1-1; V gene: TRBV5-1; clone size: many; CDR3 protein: CASSLAGAANTEAFF; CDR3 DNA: TGCGCCAGCAGCTTGGCGGGGGCGGCGAACACTGAAGCTTTCTTT
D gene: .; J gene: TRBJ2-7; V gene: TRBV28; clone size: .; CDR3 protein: CASSLGMYEQYF; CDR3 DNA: TGTGCCAGCAGTTTAGGGATGTACGAGCAGTACTTC
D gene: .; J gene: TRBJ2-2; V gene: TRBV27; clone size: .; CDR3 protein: CASSLSMGNTGELFF; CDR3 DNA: TGTGCCAGCAGTTTATCGATGGGGAACACCGGGGAGCTGTTTTTT
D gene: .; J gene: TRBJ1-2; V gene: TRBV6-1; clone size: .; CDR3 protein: CASSEAGEGYGYTF; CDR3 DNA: TGTGCCAGCAGTGAGGCAGGGGAGGGCTATGGCTACACCTTC
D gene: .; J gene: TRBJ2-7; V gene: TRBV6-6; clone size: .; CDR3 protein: CASSYQGQNYEQYF; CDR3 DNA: TGTGCCAGCAGTTACCAAGGCCAGAACTACGAGCAGTACTTC
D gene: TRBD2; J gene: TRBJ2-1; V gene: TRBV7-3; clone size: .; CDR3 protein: CASSLSSGSRNEQFF; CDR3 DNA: TGTGCCAGCAGCTTAAGTAGCGGGAGTAGAAATGAGCAGTTCTTC
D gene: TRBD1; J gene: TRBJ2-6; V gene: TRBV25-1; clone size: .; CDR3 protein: CASRTGRPSGANVLTF; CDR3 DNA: TGTGCCAGCAGGACAGGGCGACCCTCTGGGGCCAACGTCCTGACTTTC
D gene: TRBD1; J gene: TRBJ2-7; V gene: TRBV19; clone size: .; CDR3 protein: CASTPGTGFYEQYF; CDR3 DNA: TGTGCCAGTACCCCCGGGACAGGCTTCTACGAGCAGTACTTC
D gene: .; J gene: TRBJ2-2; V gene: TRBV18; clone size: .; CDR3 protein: CASSPYTGELFF; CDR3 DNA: TGTGCCAGCTCACCGTATACCGGGGAGCTGTTTTTT
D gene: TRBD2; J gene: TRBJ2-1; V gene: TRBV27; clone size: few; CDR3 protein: CASSTLSGRSNEQFF; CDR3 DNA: TGTGCCAGCTCTACTCTGAGCGGGAGGAGCAATGAGCAGTTCTTC
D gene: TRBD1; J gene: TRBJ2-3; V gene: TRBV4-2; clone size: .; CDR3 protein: CASSQSEQGAPRLAVGDTQYF; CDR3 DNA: TGTGCCAGCAGCCAATCGGAACAGGGGGCGCCAAGACTAGCCGTTGGGGATACGCAGTATTTT
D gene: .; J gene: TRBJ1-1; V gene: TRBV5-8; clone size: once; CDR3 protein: CASSLGLGVEAFF; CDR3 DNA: TGTGCCAGCAGCTTGGGGTTGGGAGTTGAAGCTTTCTTT
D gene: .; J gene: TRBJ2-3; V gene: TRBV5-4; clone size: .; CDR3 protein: CASSFPGPGTDTQYF; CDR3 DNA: TGTGCCAGCAGCTTCCCGGGACCCGGCACAGATACGCAGTATTTT
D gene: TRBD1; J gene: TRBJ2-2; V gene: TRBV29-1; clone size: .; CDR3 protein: CSVGRTGNTGELFF; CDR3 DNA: TGCAGCGTTGGGAGGACAGGGAACACCGGGGAGCTGTTTTTT
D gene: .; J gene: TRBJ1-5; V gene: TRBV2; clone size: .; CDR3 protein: CASSEARIAVGEPQHF; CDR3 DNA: TGTGCCAGCAGTGAAGCAAGAATAGCGGTCGGGGAGCCCCAGCATTTT
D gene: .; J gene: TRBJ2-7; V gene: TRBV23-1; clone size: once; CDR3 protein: CASSQPSGAGRYEQYF; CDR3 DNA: TGCGCCAGCAGTCAACCCTCCGGGGCAGGACGCTACGAGCAGTACTTC
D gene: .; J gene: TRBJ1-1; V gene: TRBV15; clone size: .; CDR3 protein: CATSRDNVAGTEAFF; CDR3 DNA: TGTGCCACCAGCAGAGATAATGTGGCGGGCACTGAAGCTTTCTTT
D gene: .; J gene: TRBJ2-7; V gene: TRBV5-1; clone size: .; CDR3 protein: CASSLGQASSEQYF; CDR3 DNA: TGCGCCAGCAGCTTGGGCCAGGCGTCCTCCGAGCAGTACTTC
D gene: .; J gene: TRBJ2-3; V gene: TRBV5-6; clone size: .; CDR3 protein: CASSLGVTPGDTQYF; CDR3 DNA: TGTGCCAGCAGCTTAGGAGTGACCCCGGGGGATACGCAGTATTTT
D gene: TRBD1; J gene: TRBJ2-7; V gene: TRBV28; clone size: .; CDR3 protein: CASSSGSTGVAWQYF; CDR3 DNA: TGTGCCAGCAGTTCCGGATCGACAGGGGTGGCGTGGCAGTACTTC
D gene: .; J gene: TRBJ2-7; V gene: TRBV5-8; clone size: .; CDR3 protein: CASKNSGLLLGGQYF; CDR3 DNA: TGTGCCAGCAAAAATTCCGGGCTTCTCCTCGGGGGGCAGTACTTC
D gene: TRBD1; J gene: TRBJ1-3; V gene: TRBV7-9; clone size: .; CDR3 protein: CASSQGQGTGNTIYF; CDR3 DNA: TGTGCCAGCAGCCAGGGACAGGGCACTGGAAACACCATATATTTT
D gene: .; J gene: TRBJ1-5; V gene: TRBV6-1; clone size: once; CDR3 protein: CASNEATESNQPQHF; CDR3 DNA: TGTGCCAGCAATGAAGCGACAGAAAGCAATCAGCCCCAGCATTTT
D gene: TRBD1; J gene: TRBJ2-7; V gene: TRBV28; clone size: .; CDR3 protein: CASSRTGPWEQYF; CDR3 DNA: TGTGCCAGCAGCCGGACAGGGCCTTGGGAGCAGTACTTC
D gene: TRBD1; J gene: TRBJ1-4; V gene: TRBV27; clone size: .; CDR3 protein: CASSTRGTATNEKLFF; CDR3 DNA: TGTGCCAGCAGTACAAGGGGGACAGCAACTAATGAAAAACTGTTTTTT
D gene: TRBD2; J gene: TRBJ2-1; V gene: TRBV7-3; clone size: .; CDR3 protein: CASSLTGASGRAGYNEQFF; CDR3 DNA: TGTGCCAGCAGCTTAACGGGTGCTAGCGGGAGGGCCGGGTACAATGAGCAGTTCTTC
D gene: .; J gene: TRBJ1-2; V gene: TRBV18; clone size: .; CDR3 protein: CASSPNRLNYGYTF; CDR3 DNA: TGTGCCAGCTCACCAAACAGATTAAACTATGGCTACACCTTC
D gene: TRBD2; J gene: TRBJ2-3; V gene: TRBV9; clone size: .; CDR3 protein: CASSVEGGSPTDTQYF; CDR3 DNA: TGTGCCAGCAGCGTAGAGGGCGGGAGCCCCACAGATACGCAGTATTTT
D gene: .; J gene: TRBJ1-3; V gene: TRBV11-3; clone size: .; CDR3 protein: CASSRREGAGNTIYF; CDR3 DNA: TGTGCCAGCAGCCGTAGGGAGGGAGCTGGAAACACCATATATTTT
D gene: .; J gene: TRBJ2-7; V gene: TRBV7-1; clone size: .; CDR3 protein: CASSRDFGEQYF; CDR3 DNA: TGTGCCAGCAGCCGCGACTTCGGAGAGCAGTACTTC
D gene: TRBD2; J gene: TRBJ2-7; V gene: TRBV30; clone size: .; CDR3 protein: CAWRELANPSPYF; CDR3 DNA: TGTGCCTGGAGGGAACTAGCGAACCCTTCTCCGTACTTC
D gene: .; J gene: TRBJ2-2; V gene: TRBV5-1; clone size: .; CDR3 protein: CASSLEQGRTGELFF; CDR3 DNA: TGCGCCAGCAGCTTGGAACAGGGGAGGACCGGGGAGCTGTTTTTT
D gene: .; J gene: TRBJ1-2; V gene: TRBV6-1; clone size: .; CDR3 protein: CASSSGTYGYTF; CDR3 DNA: TGTGCCAGCAGCTCAGGGACCTATGGCTACACCTTC
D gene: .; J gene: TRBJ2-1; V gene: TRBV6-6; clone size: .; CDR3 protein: CASSYGGGGYNEQFF; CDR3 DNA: TGTGCCAGCAGTTACGGGGGAGGGGGGTACAATGAGCAGTTCTTC
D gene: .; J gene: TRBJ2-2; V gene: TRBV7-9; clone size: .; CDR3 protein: CASSGGLGHSGELFF; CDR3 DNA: TGTGCCAGCAGCGGCGGTTTAGGGCACTCCGGGGAGCTGTTTTTT
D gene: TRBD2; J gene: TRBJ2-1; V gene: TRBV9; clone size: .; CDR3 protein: CASSVRSGTYNEQFF; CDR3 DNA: TGTGCCAGCAGCGTAAGGAGCGGGACCTACAATGAGCAGTTCTTC